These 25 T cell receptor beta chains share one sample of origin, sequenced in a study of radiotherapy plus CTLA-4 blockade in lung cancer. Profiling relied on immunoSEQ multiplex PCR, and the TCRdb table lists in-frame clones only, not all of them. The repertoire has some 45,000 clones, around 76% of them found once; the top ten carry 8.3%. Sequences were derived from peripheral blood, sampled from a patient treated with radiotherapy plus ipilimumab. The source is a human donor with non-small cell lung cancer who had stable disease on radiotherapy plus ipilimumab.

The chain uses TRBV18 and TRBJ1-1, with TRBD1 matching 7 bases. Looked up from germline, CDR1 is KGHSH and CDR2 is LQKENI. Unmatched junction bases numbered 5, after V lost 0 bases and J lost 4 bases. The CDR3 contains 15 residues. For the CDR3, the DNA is TGTGCCAGCTCACCACCTACAGGGGACGGCACTGAAGCTTTCTTT. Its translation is CASSPPTGDGTEAFF.

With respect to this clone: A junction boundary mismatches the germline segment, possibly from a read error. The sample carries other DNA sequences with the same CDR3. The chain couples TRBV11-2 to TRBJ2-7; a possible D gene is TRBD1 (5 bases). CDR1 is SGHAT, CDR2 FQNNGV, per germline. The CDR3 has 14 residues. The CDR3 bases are TGTGCCAGCAGCCTAGAGCAGGGTGCCTACGAGCAGTACTTC. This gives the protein CASSLEQGAYEQYF.

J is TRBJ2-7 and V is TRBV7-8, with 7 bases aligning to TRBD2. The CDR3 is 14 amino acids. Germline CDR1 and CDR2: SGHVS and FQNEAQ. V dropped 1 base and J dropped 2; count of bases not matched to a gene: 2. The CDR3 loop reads CASSLVGGAYEQYV. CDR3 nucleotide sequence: TGTGCCAGCAGCTTAGTGGGGGGGGCCTACGAGCAGTACGTC.

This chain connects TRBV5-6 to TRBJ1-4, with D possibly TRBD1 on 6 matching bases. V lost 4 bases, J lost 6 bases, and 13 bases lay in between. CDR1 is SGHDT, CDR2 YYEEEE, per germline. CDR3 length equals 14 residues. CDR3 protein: CASSGYREDEKLFF. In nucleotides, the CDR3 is TGTGCCAGCAGCGGATACAGGGAGGATGAAAAACTGTTTTTT.

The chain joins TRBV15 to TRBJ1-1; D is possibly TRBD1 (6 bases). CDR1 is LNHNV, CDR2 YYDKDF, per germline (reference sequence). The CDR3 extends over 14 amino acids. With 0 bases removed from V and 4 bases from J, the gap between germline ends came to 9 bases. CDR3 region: CATSRDRGGTEAFF. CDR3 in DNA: TGTGCCACCAGCAGAGATAGGGGGGGCACTGAAGCTTTCTTT.

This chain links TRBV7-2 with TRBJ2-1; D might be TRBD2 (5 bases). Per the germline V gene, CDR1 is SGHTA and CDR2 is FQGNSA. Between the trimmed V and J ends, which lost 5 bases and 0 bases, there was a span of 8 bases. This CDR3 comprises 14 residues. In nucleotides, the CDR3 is TGTGCCAGCAGCCGAGGGAGCTCCTACAATGAGCAGTTCTTC. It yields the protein CASSRGSSYNEQFF. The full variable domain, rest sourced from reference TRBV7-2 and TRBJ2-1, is GAGVSQSPSNKVTEKGKDVELRCDPISGHTALYWYRQSLGQGLEFLIYFQGNSAPDKSGLPSDRFSAERTGGSVSTLTIQRTQQEDSAVYLCASSRGSSYNEQFFGPGTRLTVL.

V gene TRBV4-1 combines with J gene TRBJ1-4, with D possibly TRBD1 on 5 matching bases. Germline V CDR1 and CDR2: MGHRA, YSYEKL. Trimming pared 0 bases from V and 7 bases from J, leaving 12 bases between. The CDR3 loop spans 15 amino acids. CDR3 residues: CASSQEWGGGEKLFF. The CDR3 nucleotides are TGCGCCAGCAGCCAAGAATGGGGGGGAGGTGAAAAACTGTTTTTT.

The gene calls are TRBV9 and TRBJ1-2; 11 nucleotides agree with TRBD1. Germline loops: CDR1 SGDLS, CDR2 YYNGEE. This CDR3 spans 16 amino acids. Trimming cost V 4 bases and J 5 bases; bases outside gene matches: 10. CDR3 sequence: CASSPEGTGGNYGYTF. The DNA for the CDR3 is TGTGCCAGCAGCCCAGAAGGGACAGGGGGAAATTATGGCTACACCTTC. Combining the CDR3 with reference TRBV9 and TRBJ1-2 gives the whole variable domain DSGVTQTPKHLITATGQRVTLRCSPRSGDLSVYWYQQSLDQGLQFLIQYYNGEERAKGNILERFSAQQFPDLHSELNLSSLELGDSALYFCASSPEGTGGNYGYTFGSGTRLTVV.

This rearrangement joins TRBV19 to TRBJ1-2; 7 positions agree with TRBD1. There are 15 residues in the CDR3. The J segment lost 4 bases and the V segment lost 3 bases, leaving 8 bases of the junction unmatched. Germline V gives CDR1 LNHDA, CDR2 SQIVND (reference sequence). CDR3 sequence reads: CASSMGTDSFYGYTF. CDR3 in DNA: TGTGCCAGTAGTATGGGGACAGACTCCTTCTATGGCTACACCTTC.

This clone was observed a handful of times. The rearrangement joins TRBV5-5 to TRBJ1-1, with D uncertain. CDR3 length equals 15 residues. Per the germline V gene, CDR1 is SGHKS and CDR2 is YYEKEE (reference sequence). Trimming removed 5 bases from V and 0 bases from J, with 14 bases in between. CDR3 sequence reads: CASSLGRNMNTEAFF. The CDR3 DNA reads TGTGCCAGCAGTTTAGGACGGAACATGAACACTGAAGCTTTCTTT.

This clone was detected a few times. The CDR3 spells CASSLQATDTQYF. The CDR3 region has the DNA TGTGCCAGCAGCTTACAGGCCACAGATACGCAGTATTTT. The V gene is TRBV5-6, the J gene TRBJ2-3; perhaps TRBD1 as D (5 bases). The CDR3 is 13 amino acids. The V end lost 2 bases, the J end lost 2 bases, and 6 bases lay between the germline ends. Germline lookup yields CDR1 SGHDT and CDR2 YYEEEE.

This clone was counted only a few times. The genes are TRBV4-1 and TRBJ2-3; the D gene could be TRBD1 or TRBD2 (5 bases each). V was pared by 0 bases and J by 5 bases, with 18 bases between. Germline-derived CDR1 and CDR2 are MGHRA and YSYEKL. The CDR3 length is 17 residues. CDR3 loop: CASSQDQSGAQVDTQYF. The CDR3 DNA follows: TGCGCCAGCAGCCAAGATCAATCCGGGGCGCAAGTAGATACGCAGTATTTT.

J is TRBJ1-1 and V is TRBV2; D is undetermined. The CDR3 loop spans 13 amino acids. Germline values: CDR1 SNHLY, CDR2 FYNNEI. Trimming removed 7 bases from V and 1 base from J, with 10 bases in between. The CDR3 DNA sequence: TGTGCCAGCAATTTAGCGGCGAACACTGAAGCTTTCTTT. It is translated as CASNLAANTEAFF.

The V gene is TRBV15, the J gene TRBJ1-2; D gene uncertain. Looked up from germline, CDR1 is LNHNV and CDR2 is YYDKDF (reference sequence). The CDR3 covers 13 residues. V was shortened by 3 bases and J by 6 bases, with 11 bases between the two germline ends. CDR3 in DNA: TGTGCCACCAGCAGTGATTTTTCCCATGGCTACACCTTC. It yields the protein CATSSDFSHGYTF.

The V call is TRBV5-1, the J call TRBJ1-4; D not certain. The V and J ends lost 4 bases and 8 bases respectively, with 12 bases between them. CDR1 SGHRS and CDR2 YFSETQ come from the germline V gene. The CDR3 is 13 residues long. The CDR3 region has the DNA TGCGCCAGCAGCCTCTACAGCACCGAAAAACTGTTTTTT. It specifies CASSLYSTEKLFF.

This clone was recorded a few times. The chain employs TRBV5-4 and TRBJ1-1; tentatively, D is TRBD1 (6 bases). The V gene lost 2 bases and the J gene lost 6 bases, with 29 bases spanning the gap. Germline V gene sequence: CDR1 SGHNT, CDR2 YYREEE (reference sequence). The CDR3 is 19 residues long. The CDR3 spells CASSFVVTRTVRVVAEAFF. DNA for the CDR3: TGTGCCAGCAGCTTCGTTGTGACAAGGACAGTAAGGGTCGTAGCTGAAGCTTTCTTT.

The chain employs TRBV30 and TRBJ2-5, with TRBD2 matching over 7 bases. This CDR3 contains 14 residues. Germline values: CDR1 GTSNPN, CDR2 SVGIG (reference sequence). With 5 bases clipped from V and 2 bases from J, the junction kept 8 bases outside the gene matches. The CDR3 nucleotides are TGTGCCTGGGATTCCGGGGGACTACAAGAGACCCAGTACTTC. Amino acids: CAWDSGGLQETQYF.

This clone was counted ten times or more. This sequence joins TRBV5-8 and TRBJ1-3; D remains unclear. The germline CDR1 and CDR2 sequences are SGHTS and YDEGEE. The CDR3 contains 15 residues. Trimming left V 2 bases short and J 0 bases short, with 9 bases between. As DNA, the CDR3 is TGTGCCAGCAGCTTCTCCGCGTCCTCTGGAAACACCATATATTTT. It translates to CASSFSASSGNTIYF.

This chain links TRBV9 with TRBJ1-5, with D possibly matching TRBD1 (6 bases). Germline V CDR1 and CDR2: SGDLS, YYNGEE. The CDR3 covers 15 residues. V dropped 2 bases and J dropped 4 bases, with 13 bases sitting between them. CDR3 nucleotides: TGTGCCAGCAGCGTCAGCTGGGGGGCTAATCAGCCCCAGCATTTT. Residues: CASSVSWGANQPQHF.

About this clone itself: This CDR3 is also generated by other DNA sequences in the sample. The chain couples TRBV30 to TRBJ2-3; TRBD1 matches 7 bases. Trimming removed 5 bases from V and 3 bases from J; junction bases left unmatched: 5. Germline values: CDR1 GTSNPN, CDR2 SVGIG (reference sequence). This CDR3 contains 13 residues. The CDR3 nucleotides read TGTGCCTGGGGTAGGGGGCGAACAGATACGCAGTATTTT. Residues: CAWGRGRTDTQYF.

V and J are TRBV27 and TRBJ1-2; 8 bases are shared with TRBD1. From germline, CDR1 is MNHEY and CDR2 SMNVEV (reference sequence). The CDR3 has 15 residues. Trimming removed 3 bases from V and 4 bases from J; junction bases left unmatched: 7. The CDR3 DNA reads TGTGCCAGCAGTTTGACAGGGGAATCCGGCTATGGCTACACCTTC. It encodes CASSLTGESGYGYTF.

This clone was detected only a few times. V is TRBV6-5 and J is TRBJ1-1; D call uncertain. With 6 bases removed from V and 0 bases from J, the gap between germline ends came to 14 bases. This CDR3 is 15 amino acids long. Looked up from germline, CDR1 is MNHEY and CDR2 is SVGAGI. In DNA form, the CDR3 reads TGTGCCAGCAGCACCGCCGACTCAATGAACACTGAAGCTTTCTTT. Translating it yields CASSTADSMNTEAFF.

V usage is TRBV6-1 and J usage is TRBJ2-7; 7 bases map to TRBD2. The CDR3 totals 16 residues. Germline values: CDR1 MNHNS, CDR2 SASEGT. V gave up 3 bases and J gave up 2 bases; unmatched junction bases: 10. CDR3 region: CASSDVRGTTPYEQYF. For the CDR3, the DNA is TGTGCCAGCAGTGATGTACGGGGGACTACTCCCTACGAGCAGTACTTC.

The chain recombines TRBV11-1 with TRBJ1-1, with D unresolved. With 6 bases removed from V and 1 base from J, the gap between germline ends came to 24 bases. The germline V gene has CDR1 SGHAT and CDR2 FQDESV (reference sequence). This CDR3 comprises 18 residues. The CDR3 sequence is CASRRPRGSLSGNTEAFF. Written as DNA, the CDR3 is TGTGCCAGCAGGCGTCCTCGTGGCAGTCTCAGCGGGAACACTGAAGCTTTCTTT. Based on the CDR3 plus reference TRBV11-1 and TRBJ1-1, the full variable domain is EAEVAQSPRYKITEKSQAVAFWCDPISGHATLYWYRQILGQGPELLVQFQDESVVDDSQLPKDRFSAERLKGVDSTLKIQPAELGDSAMYLCASRRPRGSLSGNTEAFFGQGTRLTVV.

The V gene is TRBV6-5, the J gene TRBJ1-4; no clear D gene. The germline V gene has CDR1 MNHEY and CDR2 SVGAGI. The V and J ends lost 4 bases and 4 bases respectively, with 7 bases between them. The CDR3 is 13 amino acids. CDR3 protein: CASSWDFNEKLFF. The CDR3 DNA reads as TGTGCCAGCAGTTGGGATTTTAATGAAAAACTGTTTTTT.